This TCR beta chain was profiled in a study of T cells in Graves' hyperthyroidism and ophthalmopathy. The PBMCs were taken from approximately 9.7 ml of fresh peripheral blood. The V gene end was trimmed by 0 bases and the J gene end by 4 bases; junction bases not matched to a gene: 5. CDR1 is LGHNA, CDR2 YNFKEQ, per germline. The CDR3 loop spans 16 amino acids. Using RNA transcripts as the source, TCR beta CDR3 regions were amplified. With the HTBI primer set, the TCR CDR3 went through a first round of RT-PCR. Each CDR3 protein gets one entry after TCRdb re-called the multiplex PCR reads with MiXCR. The sample shows 300,000 to 500,000 distinct CDR3 sequences, over 12% of them seen only once. There are a few counts of this clonotype.

The sequence was obtained from a man aged 50-60 years with Graves' ophthalmopathy. The material sequenced was blood. The chain joins TRBV4-2 to TRBJ2-7; 11 positions agree with TRBD2. The CDR3 sequence is CASSQDTSGRAYEQYF. CDR3 nucleotides: TGTGCCAGCAGCCAAGATACTAGCGGGAGAGCGTACGAGCAGTACTTC.